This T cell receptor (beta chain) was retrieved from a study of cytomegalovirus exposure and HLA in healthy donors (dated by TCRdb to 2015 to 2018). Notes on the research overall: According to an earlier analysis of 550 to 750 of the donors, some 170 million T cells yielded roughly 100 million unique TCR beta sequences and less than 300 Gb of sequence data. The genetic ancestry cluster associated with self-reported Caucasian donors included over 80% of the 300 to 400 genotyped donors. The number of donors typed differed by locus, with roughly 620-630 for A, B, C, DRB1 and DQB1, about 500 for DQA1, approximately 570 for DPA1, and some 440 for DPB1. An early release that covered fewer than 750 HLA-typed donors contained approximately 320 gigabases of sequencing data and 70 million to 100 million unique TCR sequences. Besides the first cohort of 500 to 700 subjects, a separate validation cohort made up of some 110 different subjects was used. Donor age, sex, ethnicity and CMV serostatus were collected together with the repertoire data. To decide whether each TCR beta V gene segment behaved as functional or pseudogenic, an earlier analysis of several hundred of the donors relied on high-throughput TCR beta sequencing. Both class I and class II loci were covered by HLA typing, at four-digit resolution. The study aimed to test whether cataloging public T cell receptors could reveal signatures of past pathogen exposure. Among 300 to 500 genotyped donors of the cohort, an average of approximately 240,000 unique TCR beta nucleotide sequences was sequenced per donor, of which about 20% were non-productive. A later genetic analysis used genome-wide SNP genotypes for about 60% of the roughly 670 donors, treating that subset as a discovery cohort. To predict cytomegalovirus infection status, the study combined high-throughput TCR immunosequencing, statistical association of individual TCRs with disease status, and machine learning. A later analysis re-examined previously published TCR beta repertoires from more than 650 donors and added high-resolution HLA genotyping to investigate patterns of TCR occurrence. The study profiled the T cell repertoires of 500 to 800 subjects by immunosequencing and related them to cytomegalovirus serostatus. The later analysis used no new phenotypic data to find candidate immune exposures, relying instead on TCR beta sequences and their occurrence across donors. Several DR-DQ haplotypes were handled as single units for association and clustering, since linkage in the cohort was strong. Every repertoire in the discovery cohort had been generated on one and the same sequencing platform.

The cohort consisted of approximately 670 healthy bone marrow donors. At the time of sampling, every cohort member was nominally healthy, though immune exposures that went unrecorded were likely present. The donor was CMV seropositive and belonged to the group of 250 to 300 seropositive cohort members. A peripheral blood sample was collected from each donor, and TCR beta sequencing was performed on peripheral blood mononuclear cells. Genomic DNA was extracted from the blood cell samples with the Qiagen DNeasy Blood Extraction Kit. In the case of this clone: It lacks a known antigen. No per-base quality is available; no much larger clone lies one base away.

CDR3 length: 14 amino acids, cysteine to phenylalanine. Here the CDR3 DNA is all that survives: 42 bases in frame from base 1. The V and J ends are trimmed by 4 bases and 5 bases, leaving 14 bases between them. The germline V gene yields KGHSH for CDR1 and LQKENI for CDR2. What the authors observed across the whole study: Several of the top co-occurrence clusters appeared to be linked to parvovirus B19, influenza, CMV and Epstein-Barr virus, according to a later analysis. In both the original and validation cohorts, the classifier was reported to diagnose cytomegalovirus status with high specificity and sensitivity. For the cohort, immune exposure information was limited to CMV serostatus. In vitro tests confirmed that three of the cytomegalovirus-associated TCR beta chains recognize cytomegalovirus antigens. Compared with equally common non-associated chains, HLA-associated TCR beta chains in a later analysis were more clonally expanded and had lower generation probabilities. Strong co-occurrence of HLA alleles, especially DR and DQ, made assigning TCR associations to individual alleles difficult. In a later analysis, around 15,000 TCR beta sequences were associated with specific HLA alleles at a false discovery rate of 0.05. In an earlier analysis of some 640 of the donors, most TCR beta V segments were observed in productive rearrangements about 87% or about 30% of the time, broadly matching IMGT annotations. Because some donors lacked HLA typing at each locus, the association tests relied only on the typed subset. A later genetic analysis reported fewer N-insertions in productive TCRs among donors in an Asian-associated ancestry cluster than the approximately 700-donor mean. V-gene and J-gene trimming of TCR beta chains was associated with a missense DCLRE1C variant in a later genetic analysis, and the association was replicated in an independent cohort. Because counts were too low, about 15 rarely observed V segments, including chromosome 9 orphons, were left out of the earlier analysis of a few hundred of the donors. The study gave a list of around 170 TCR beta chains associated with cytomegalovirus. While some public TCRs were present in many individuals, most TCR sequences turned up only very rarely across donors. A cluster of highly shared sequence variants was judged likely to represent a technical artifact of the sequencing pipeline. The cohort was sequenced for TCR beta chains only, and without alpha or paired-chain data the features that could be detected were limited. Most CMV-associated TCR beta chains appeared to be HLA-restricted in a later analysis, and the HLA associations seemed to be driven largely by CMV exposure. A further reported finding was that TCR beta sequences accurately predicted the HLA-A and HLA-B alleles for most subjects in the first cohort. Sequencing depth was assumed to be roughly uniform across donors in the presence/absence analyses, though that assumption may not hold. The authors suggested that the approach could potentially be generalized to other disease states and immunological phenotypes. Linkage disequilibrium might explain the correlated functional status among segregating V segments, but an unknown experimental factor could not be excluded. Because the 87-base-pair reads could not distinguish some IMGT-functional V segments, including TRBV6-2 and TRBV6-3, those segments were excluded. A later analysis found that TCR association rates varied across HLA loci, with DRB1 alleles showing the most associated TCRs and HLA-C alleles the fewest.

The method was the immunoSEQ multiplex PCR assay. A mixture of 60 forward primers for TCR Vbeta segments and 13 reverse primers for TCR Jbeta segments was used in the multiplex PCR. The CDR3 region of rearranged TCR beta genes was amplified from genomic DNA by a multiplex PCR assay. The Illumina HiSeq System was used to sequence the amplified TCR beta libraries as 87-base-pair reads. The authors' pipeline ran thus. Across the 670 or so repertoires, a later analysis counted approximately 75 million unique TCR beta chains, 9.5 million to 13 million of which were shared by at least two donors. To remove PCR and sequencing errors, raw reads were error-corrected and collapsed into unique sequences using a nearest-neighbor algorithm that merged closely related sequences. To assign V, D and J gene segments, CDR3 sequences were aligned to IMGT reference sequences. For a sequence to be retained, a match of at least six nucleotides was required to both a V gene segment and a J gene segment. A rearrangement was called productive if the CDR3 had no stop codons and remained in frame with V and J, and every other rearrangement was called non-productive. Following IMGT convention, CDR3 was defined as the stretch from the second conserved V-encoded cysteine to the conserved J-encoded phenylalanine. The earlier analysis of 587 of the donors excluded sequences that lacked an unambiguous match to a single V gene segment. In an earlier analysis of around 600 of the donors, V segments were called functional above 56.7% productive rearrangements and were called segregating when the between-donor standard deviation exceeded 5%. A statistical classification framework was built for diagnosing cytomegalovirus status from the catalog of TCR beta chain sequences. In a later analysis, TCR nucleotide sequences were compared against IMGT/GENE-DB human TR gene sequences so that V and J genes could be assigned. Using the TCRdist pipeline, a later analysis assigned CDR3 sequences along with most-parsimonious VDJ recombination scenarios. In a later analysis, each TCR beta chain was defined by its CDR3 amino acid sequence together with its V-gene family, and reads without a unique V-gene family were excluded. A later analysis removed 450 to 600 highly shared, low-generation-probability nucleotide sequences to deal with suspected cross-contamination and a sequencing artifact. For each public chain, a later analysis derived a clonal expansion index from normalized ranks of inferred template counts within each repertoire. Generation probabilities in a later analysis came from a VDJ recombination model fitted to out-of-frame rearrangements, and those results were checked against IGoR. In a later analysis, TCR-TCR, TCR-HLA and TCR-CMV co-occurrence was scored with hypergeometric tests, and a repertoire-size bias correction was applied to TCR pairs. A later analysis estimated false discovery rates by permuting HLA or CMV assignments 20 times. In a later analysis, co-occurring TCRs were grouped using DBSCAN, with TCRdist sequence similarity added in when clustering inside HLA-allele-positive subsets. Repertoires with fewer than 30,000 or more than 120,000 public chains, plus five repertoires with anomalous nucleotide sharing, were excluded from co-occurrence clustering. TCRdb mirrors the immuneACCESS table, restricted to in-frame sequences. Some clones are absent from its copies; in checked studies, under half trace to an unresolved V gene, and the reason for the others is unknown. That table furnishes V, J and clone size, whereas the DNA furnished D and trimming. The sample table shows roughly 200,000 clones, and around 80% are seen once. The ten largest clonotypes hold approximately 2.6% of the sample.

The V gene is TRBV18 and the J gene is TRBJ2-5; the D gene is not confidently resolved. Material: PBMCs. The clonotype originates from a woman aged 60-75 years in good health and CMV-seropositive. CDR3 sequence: CASSRQNRAETQYF. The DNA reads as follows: TGTGCCAGCTCACGTCAGAACAGAGCCGAGACCCAGTACTTC.